The clone carrying this TCR beta chain was seen a single time. Its target is unknown. The data stem from a study of cytomegalovirus exposure and HLA in healthy donors. General study findings and limits: Researchers reportedly found TCR beta sequences accurately predicted most subjects' HLA-A and HLA-B alleles. Later, an analysis showed that TCR beta chains associated with HLA were more clonally expanded than others that were equally common. Owing to their indistinguishability, certain V segments, notably TRBV6-2 and TRBV6-3, were excluded.

CDR3 size: 14 residues. Germline V lookup: CDR1 ENHRY, CDR2 SYGVKD. Trimming at V came to 9 bases and at J to 5 bases, leaving 5 bases not matched to a gene. With 60 Vbeta and 13 Jbeta primers, the PCR was carried out. Profiled with immunoSEQ multiplex PCR; TCRdb holds only in-frame clones, not every one. Of about 190,000 clones detected, around 83% appear once; the ten largest clones hold about 0.78%. The chain links TRBV10-3 to TRBJ2-1, with 12 nucleotides matching TRBD2. This clonotype was sampled from a woman under 30 in good health and CMV-seronegative. The sample consisted of PBMCs. The DNA of the CDR3 is TGTGCCATTCGACTAGCGGGAGAGGACAATGAGCAGTTCTTC. Protein: CAIRLAGEDNEQFF.